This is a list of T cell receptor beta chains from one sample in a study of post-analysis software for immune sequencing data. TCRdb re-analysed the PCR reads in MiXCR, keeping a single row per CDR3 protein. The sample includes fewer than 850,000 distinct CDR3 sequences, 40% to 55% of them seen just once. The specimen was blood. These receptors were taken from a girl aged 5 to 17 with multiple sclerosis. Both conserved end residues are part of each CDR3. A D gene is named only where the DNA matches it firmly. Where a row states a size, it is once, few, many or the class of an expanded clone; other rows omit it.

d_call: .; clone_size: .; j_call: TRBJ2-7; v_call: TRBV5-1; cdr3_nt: TGCGCCAGCAGCTTGGGTTCCAGCGGGCATCCCTACGAGCAGTACTTC; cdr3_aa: CASSLGSSGHPYEQYF
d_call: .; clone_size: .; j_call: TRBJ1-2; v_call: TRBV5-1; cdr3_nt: TGCGCCAGCAGCTTCGGGACAAGGATGTATGGCTACACCTTC; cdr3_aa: CASSFGTRMYGYTF
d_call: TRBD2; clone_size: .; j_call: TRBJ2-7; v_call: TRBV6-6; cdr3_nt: TGTGCCAGCAGTTACTCGGGGACTAGCATCGAGCAGTACTTC; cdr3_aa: CASSYSGTSIEQYF
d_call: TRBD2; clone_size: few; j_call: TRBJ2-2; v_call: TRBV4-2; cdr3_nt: TGTGCCAGCAGCCAAGTCACTAGCGGGACGAACGGGGAGCTGTTTTTT; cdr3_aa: CASSQVTSGTNGELFF
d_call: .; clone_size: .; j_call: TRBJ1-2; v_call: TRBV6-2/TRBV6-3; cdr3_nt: TGTGCCAGCACCCTCGGGGACCTGTGGGGCTACACCTTC; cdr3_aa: CASTLGDLWGYTF
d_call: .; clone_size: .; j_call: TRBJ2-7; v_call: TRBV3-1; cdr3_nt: TGTGCCAGCAGTCCGAACGTGGGGGGCGCGTACGAGCAGTACTTC; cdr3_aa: CASSPNVGGAYEQYF
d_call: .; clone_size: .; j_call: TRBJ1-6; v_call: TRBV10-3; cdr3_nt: TGTGCCATCAACCACGACAGAATGGATTCACCCCTCCACTTT; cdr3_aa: CAINHDRMDSPLHF
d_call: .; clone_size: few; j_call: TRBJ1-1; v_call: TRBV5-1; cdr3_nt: TGCGCCAGCAGCTTCACGTTGAACACTGAAGCTTTCTTT; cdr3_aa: CASSFTLNTEAFF
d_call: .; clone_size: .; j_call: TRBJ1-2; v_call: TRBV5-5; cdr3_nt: TGTGTCAGCAGCGTGCATGGAGCTAACTATGGCTACACCTTC; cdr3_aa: CVSSVHGANYGYTF
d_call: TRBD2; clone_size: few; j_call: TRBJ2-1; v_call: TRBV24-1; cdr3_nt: TGTGCCACCAGTGATTCCCCAGCGGGAGTATTCTGGCCCAATGAGCAGTTCTTC; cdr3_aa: CATSDSPAGVFWPNEQFF
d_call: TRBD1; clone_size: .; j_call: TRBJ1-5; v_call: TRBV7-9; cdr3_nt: TGTGCCAGCAGCCCCGGGACAGGGGACAATCAGCCCCAGCATTTT; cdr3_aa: CASSPGTGDNQPQHF
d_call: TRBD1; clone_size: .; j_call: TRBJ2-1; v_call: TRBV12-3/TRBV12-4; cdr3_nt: TGTGCCAGCAGTTTACCGCGAGGGGGACAGTCCTACAATGAGCAGTTCTTC; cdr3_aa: CASSLPRGGQSYNEQFF
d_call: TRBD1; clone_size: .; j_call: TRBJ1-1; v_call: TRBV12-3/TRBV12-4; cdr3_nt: TGTGCCAGCAGTTTCGCGACAGGGGGCGGACTGAACACTGAAGCTTTCTTT; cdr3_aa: CASSFATGGGLNTEAFF
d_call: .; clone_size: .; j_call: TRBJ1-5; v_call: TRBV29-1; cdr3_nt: TGCAGCGTTTTAGGAGATAGCAATCAGCCCCAGCATTTT; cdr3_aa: CSVLGDSNQPQHF
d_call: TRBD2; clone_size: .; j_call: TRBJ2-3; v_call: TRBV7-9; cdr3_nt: TGTGCCAGCAGCCTAACTCGGACCGGGAGGGATACGCAGTATTTT; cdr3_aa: CASSLTRTGRDTQYF
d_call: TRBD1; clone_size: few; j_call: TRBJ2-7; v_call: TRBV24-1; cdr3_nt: TGTGCCACCAGTGCCGGGACAGGGGGCGTATACGAGCAGTACTTC; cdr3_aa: CATSAGTGGVYEQYF
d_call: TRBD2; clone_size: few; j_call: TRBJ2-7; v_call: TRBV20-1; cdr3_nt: TGCAGTGCTAGTTACGGGACTAGCGGCTACGAGCAGTACTTC; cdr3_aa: CSASYGTSGYEQYF
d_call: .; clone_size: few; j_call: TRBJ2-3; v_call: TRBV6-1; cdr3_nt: TGTGCCAGCAGTGAAGTAGGTGGGGTAACAGATACGCAGTATTTT; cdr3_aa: CASSEVGGVTDTQYF
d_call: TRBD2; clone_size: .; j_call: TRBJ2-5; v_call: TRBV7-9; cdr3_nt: TGTGCCAGCACCTCCCTTAGGTCGACTAGCGGGACCTCAAAAGAGACCCAGTACTTC; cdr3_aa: CASTSLRSTSGTSKETQYF
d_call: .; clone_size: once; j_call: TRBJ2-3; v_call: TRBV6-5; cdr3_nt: TGTGCCAGCAGGTTACTAGTATGGGGCCCAGATACGCAGTATTTT; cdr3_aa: CASRLLVWGPDTQYF
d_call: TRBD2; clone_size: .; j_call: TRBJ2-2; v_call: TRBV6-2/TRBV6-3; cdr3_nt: TGTGCCAGCAGTATGGGGCCTAGCGGGATTTATACCGGGGAGCTGTTTTTT; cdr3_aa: CASSMGPSGIYTGELFF
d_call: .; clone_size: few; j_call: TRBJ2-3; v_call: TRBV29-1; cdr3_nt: TGCAGCGTCCCCGACCCGAAGTACACAGATACGCAGTATTTT; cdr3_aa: CSVPDPKYTDTQYF
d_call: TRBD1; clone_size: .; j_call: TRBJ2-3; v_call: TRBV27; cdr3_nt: TGTGCCAGCCTCGGGACAGACGCTCTAGTGGCCCGAAGCACAGATACGCAGTATTTT; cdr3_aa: CASLGTDALVARSTDTQYF
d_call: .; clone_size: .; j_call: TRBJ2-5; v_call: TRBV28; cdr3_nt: TGTGCCAGCAGTTCCAACTACCGGGACAATCAAGAGACCCAGTACTTC; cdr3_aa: CASSSNYRDNQETQYF
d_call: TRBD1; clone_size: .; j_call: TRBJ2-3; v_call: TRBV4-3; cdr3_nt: TGCGCCAGCAGCCAATCCTTCCAGGGGGTTAGCACAGATACGCAGTATTTT; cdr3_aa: CASSQSFQGVSTDTQYF
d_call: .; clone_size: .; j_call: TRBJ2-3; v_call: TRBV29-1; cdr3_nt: TGCAGCGGTGACAGCTACACAGATACGCAGTATTTT; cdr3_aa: CSGDSYTDTQYF
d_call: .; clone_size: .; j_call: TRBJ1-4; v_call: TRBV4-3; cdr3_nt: TGCGCCAGCAGCCAAGTAGGGGTGGATGAAAAACTGTTTTTT; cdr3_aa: CASSQVGVDEKLFF
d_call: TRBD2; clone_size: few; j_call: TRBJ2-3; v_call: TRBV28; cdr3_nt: TGTGCCAGCATACTAGCGGGAGGGCCCCCAGATACGCAGTATTTT; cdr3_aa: CASILAGGPPDTQYF
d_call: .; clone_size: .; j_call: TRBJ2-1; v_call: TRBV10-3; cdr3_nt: TGTGCCATCAGCGCTGGACTACAATCATACAATGAGCAGTTCTTC; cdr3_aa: CAISAGLQSYNEQFF
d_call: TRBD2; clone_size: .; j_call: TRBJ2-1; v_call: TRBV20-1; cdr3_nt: TGCAGTGCTATCCCGGGACTAGCGGGAGTGGATGAGCAGTTCTTC; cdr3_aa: CSAIPGLAGVDEQFF
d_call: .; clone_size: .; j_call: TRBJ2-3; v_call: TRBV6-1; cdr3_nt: TGTGCCAGCAGTCCGACACGGAACCCCACAGATACGCAGTATTTT; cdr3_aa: CASSPTRNPTDTQYF
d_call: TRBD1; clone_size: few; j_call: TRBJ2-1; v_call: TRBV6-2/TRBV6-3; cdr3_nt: TGTGCCAGCAGTTACAGCGGGACAGGGGTCGGTGAGCAGTTCTTC; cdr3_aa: CASSYSGTGVGEQFF
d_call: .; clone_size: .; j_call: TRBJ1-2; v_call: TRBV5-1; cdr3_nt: TGCGCCAGCAGCTTGGTGTCGGCGACGGATGCCTGCACCTTC; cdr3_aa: CASSLVSATDACTF
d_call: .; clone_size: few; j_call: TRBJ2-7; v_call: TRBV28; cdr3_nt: TGTGCCAGCAGTTTGAACCCGCGGCCCTACGAGCAGTACTTC; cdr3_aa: CASSLNPRPYEQYF
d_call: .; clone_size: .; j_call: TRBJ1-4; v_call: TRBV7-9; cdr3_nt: TGTGCCAGCAGCTTAGGGGCAGCAGGGGAAAAACTGTTTTTT; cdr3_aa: CASSLGAAGEKLFF
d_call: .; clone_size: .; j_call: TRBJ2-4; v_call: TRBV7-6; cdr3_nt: TGTGCCAGCAGTTCTGGGCACAGGGATGTCAAAAACATTCAGTACTTC; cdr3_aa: CASSSGHRDVKNIQYF
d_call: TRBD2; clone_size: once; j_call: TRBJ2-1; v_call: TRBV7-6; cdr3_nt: TGTGCCAGCAGCAACAGTGCGACTAGCGGGAGTTTTGAGCAGTTCTTC; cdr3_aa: CASSNSATSGSFEQFF
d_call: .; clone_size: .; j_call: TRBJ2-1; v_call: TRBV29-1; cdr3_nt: TGCAGCGTTGCTCATCGTGTGGGAGCGGCGAATGAGCAGTTCTTC; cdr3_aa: CSVAHRVGAANEQFF
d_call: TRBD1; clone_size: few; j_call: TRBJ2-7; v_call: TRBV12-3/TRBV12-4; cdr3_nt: TGTGCCAGCAGCTGGGGGACAGTCGCCTACGAGCAGTACTTC; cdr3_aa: CASSWGTVAYEQYF
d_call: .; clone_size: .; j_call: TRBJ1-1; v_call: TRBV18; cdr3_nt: TGTGCCAGCTCACCAGACAGGCCTACGGACACTGAAGCTTTCTTT; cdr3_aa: CASSPDRPTDTEAFF
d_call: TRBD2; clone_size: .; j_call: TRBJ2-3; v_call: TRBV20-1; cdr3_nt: TGCAGTGCTATTTCAGTAGCGGGAGTTGGAGATACGCAGTATTTT; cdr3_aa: CSAISVAGVGDTQYF
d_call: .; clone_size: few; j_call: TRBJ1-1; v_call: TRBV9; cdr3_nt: TGTGCCAGCAGCGTTGGAGTTGACATCATGAACACTGAAGCTTTCTTT; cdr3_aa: CASSVGVDIMNTEAFF
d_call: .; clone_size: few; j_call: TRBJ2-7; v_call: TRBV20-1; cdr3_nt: TGCAGTGCTAGACAGGAAGACTACGAGCAGTACTTC; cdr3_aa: CSARQEDYEQYF
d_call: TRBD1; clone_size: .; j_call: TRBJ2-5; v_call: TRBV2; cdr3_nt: TGTGCCAGCACTGCCGGGACAGGGGACGGGGAGACCCAGTACTTC; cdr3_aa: CASTAGTGDGETQYF
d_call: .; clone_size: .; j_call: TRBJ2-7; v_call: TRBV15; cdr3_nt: TGTGCCACCAGCAGAGATCCCGCTCCATCCTCCAACGAGCAGTACTTC; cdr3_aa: CATSRDPAPSSNEQYF
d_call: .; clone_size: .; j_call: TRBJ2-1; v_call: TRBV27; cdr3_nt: TGTACCAGCATGGGACTTCCCAATGAGCAGTTCTTC; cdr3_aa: CTSMGLPNEQFF
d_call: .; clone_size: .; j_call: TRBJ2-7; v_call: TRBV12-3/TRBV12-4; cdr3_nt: TGTGCCAGCAGTTTGAGTACGGGAGAAGGTGGCTCCTACGAGCAGTACTTC; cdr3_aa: CASSLSTGEGGSYEQYF
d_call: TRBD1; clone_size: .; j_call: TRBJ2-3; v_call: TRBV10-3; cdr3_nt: TGTGCCATCCGGGGACAGCGCACAGATACGCAGTATTTT; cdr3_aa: CAIRGQRTDTQYF
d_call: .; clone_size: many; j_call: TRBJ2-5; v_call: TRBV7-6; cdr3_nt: TGTGCCAGCACTCCTACCAGGATGGAAGAGACCCAGTACTTC; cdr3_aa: CASTPTRMEETQYF
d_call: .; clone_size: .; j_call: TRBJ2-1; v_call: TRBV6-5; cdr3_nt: TGTGCCAGCAGTCGGAGGGCCCCGGATGAGCAGTTCTTC; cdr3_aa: CASSRRAPDEQFF
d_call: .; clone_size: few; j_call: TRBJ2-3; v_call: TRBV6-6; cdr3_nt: TGTGCCAGCAGCCCACCGGGGAGCACAGATACGCAGTATTTT; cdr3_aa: CASSPPGSTDTQYF
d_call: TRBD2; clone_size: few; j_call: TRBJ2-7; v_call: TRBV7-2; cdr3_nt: TGTGCCAGCAGCTTAGGGGGGACTAGCGGCGCCTACGAGCAGTACTTC; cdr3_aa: CASSLGGTSGAYEQYF
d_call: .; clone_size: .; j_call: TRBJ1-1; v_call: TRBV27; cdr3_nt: TGTGCCAGCAACCCCTGGGCAAGCACTGAAGCTTTCTTT; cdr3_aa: CASNPWASTEAFF
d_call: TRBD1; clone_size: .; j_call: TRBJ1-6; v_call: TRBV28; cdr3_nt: TGTGCCAGCAGTTTGACAGGGGACAATTCACCCCTCCACTTT; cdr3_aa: CASSLTGDNSPLHF
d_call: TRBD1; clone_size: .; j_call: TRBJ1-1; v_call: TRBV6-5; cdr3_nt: TGTGCCAGCAGCCGGGGACAGGTGAACCTGAACACTGAAGCTTTCTTT; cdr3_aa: CASSRGQVNLNTEAFF
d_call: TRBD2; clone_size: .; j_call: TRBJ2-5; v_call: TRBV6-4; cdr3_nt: TGTGCCGCATCGAGGGCTAGCGGGAGTTGGGAGACCCAGTACTTC; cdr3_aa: CAASRASGSWETQYF
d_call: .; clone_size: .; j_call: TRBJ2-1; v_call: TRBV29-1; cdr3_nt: TGCAGCGTTTCGGACAGTCCCTACAATGAGCAGTTCTTC; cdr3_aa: CSVSDSPYNEQFF